Each of the 27 T cell receptor beta chains below was sequenced from the same sample in a study of T-cell memory formation after mild COVID-19. TCRdb re-derived calls from the 5' RACE reads in MiXCR, one entry per CDR3 protein. The sample lists 560,000 or so distinct CDR3 sequences, roughly a sixth seen once, with about 8.1% in the top ten. The source material was PBMCs or a T cell subset sorted from them (not recorded which). These receptor sequences come from an adult woman who had mild COVID-19 (a few samples of this study predate the infection). Cell type and time point are not known.

Only a few counts were recorded for this clonotype. The genes are TRBV30 and TRBJ2-7, with TRBD2 as a possible D gene (5 bases). This CDR3 is built from 15 residues. Deletions cut 0 bases from V and 2 bases from J, with 14 bases between. Germline CDR1 is GTSNPN and CDR2 is SVGIG (reference sequence). The CDR3 DNA follows: TGTGCCTGGAGTGTAGGGCTAGCTTCCCCCTACGAGCAGTACTTC. The encoded protein is CAWSVGLASPYEQYF.

This clonotype came up a few times. V gene TRBV12-3 or TRBV12-4 combines with J gene TRBJ2-7, with no clear D. CDR3 length equals 13 residues. Trimming cost V 8 bases and J 3 bases, with 14 bases left between them. The CDR3 bases are TGTGCCAGCGGACCTGGGATTGTCTACGAGCAGTACTTC. Protein product: CASGPGIVYEQYF.

V usage is TRBV7-9 and J usage is TRBJ1-1, with a tentative D call TRBD1 (6 bases). CDR3 size: 12 residues. Germline V gives CDR1 SEHNR, CDR2 FQNEAQ (reference sequence). Trimming removed 0 bases from V and 11 bases from J, with 10 bases in between. Here the CDR3 DNA reads TGTGCCAGCAGCTTAGCTCGGGGGCCGGCTTTCTTT. Its protein is CASSLARGPAFF.

This chain joins TRBV27 and TRBJ1-2; D remains ambiguous. Trimming took off 5 bases at V and 8 bases at J, with 15 bases between the two ends. The germline V gene has CDR1 MNHEY and CDR2 SMNVEV (reference sequence). The CDR3 has 13 residues. CDR3 loop: CASSETTGMGYTF. The CDR3 DNA reads TGTGCCAGCAGTGAAACCACTGGGATGGGCTACACCTTC.

There are a few counts of this clonotype. This chain uses TRBV12-3 or TRBV12-4 with TRBJ2-5; TRBD2 agrees at 8 bases. V was pared by 7 bases and J by 4 bases, with 8 bases of the junction left unmatched. The CDR3 runs 14 residues. The CDR3 sequence is CASTRPGGLETQYF. The CDR3 DNA is TGTGCCAGCACCCGGCCGGGGGGGCTAGAGACCCAGTACTTC.

The chain joins TRBV29-1 to TRBJ2-2, with D possibly matching TRBD2 (5 bases). V shed 7 bases and J shed 6 bases, with 9 bases lying between them. Germline CDR1 is SQVTM and CDR2 is ANQGSEA. The length of the CDR3 is 11 residues. The CDR3 loop reads CSAEGSGELFF. In DNA, the CDR3 is TGCAGCGCCGAGGGTTCCGGGGAGCTGTTTTTT.

The genes are TRBV29-1 and TRBJ2-2, with D hard to call. Germline V gene lookup returns CDR1 SQVTM and CDR2 ANQGSEA. Trimming pared 6 bases from V and 0 bases from J, leaving 8 bases between. The CDR3 runs to 13 residues. The CDR3 coding sequence is TGCAGCGTCCCCGTGGCGAACACCGGGGAGCTGTTTTTT. This gives the protein CSVPVANTGELFF.

There are a few counts of this clonotype. The chain links TRBV2 to TRBJ1-2, with D uncertain. In germline, CDR1 is SNHLY, CDR2 FYNNEI. There are 13 residues in the CDR3. Trimming left V 4 bases short and J 4 bases short, with 10 bases between. DNA for the CDR3: TGTGCCAGCAGTGTGGTGGAAGCCTATGGCTACACCTTC. This encodes CASSVVEAYGYTF.

The V gene is TRBV6-2 or TRBV6-3, the J gene TRBJ2-6; tentative D call: TRBD1 (7 bases). V gave up 4 bases and J gave up 0 bases, with 13 bases separating them. The CDR3 sequence is 17 residues long. Per germline, CDR1 MNHEY and CDR2 SVGEGT. The CDR3 reads CASSSGDRVSGANVLTF. As DNA, the CDR3 is TGTGCCAGCAGTTCGGGGGACAGAGTCTCTGGGGCCAACGTCCTGACTTTC.

V gene TRBV24-1 combines with J gene TRBJ2-1; 7 nucleotides line up with TRBD2. Trimming at V came to 6 bases and at J to 2 bases, leaving 6 bases not matched to a gene. The CDR3 contains 15 residues. Per the germline V gene, CDR1 is KGHDR and CDR2 is SFDVKD. CDR3 region: CATSPGGSTYNEQFF. Written as DNA, the CDR3 is TGTGCCACCAGTCCGGGCGGGAGTACCTACAATGAGCAGTTCTTC.

This clonotype has just a few counts. This chain uses TRBV24-1 with TRBJ2-5, with D perhaps assigned TRBD1 or TRBD2 (5 bases each). Germline values: CDR1 KGHDR, CDR2 SFDVKD. The CDR3 runs to 15 residues. Deletions cut 3 bases from V and 4 bases from J, with 14 bases between. CDR3 residues: CATSDKRGWGETQYF. In DNA, the CDR3 is TGTGCCACCAGTGATAAGAGGGGCTGGGGAGAGACCCAGTACTTC.

The chain employs TRBV6-5 and TRBJ2-3; TRBD2 aligns across 10 bases. CDR1 MNHEY and CDR2 SVGAGI come from the germline V gene. CDR3 length: 18 amino acids. The J segment lost 0 bases and the V segment lost 5 bases, leaving 11 bases of the junction unmatched. DNA for the CDR3: TGTGCCAGCAGTCGATTCGGGTTAGCGGGGGGTAGCACAGATACGCAGTATTTT. Residues: CASSRFGLAGGSTDTQYF.

This clonotype has a count of ten or more. The chain links TRBV7-9 to TRBJ2-2, with 12 bases that match TRBD2. CDR1 is SEHNR and CDR2 is FQNEAQ in the germline V gene (reference sequence). The CDR3 sequence is 18 residues long. V shed 2 bases and J 6 bases; nucleotides not matched to a gene: 10. The CDR3 region is CASSLTRLAGDRSGELFF. The CDR3 DNA reads as TGTGCCAGCAGCTTAACAAGACTAGCGGGAGACCGCTCCGGGGAGCTGTTTTTT.

This chain links TRBV29-1 with TRBJ1-1, with D perhaps matching TRBD1 (6 bases). Germline lookup yields CDR1 SQVTM and CDR2 ANQGSEA. Trimming cost V 0 bases and J 7 bases, with 21 bases left between them. This CDR3 is built from 16 residues. This CDR3 reads CSVEDPGRGGAGEAFF. For the CDR3, the DNA is TGCAGCGTTGAAGATCCCGGTCGGGGGGGCGCGGGTGAAGCTTTCTTT.

V usage is TRBV12-3 or TRBV12-4 and J usage is TRBJ1-3, with a tentative D call TRBD1 (5 bases). The CDR3 consists of 17 residues. V was trimmed by 3 bases and J by 0 bases, leaving 15 bases between them. The CDR3 bases are TGTGCCAGCAGTTTGTCGGGAGAGGGGTACTCTGGAAACACCATATATTTT. Amino acids: CASSLSGEGYSGNTIYF.

The rearrangement links TRBV9 to TRBJ1-1; 7 nucleotides match TRBD1. V was pared by 0 bases and J by 5 bases, with 1 base of the junction left unmatched. CDR1 is SGDLS, CDR2 YYNGEE, per germline. CDR3 size: 13 residues. CDR3: CASSVVTGTEAFF. The CDR3 DNA follows: TGTGCCAGCAGCGTAGTGACAGGGACTGAAGCTTTCTTT.

This clonotype has more than one count but fewer than ten. The chain carries TRBV6-6 and TRBJ2-1; a possible D gene is TRBD1 (5 bases). This CDR3 region has 14 residues. V gave up 6 bases and J gave up 6 bases, with 15 bases separating them. The germline gives CDR1 MNHNY, CDR2 SVGAGI (reference sequence). The CDR3 nucleotides read TGTGCCAGCAGCTCAACCATGGGGCCCAATGAGCAGTTCTTC. Its translation: CASSSTMGPNEQFF.

The V and J genes are TRBV11-3 and TRBJ2-7; 11 nucleotides align to TRBD2. There are 18 residues in the CDR3. Trimming cost V 4 bases and J 1 base; bases outside gene matches: 12. Germline lookup yields CDR1 SGHNT and CDR2 YENEEA. CDR3 region: CASSSLWSVAGGSYEQYF. CDR3 DNA: TGTGCCAGCAGCTCTCTTTGGTCGGTAGCGGGAGGGTCCTACGAGCAGTACTTC.

This clonotype was seen a few times. The chain carries TRBV5-6 and TRBJ1-1, with TRBD1 identical over 7 bases. Germline trimming cut 0 bases from V and 6 bases from J; bases unmatched to any gene: 5. This CDR3 is built from 14 residues. Per the germline V gene, CDR1 is SGHDT and CDR2 is YYEEEE. The CDR3 DNA reads as TGTGCCAGCAGCTTGGGACAGGGTATGGCTGAAGCTTTCTTT. Amino acids: CASSLGQGMAEAFF.

V and J are TRBV7-9 and TRBJ2-3; D is unclear. CDR3 length equals 14 residues. V was pared by 5 bases and J by 2 bases, with 11 bases between. Germline V gene data show CDR1 as SEHNR and CDR2 as FQNEAQ (reference sequence). The CDR3 DNA is TGTGCCAGCAGCCCGATAAGTAACACAGATACGCAGTATTTT. Translation gives CASSPISNTDTQYF.

This clonotype was seen more than once but under ten times. The chain uses TRBV7-3 and TRBJ1-2; D possibly corresponds to TRBD1 (6 bases). Germline values: CDR1 SGHTA, CDR2 FQGTGA. V lost 5 bases to trimming and J lost 2 bases, with 24 bases between them. This CDR3 is built from 18 residues. The CDR3, as DNA: TGTGCCAGCAGCGTAAAAAGAAAACGGGGGCCAGGGAACTATGGCTACACCTTC. This sequence encodes CASSVKRKRGPGNYGYTF. Drawing the rest from reference TRBV7-3 and TRBJ1-2, the complete variable domain is GAGVSQTPSNKVTEKGKYVELRCDPISGHTALYWYRQSLGQGPEFLIYFQGTGAADDSGLPNDRFFAVRPEGSVSTLKIQRTERGDSAVYLCASSVKRKRGPGNYGYTFGSGTRLTVV.

The chain joins TRBV12-3 or TRBV12-4 to TRBJ2-1; 13 bases match TRBD2. V dropped 5 bases and J dropped 8; count of bases not matched to a gene: 9. The CDR3 has 16 residues. This CDR3 reads CASSPWTSGSVDEQFF. The CDR3 region has the DNA TGTGCCAGCAGTCCCTGGACTAGCGGGAGCGTCGATGAGCAGTTCTTC.

As DNA, the CDR3 is TGTGCCATCAGTGCTTACAGCTCCTACGAGCAGTACTTC. Protein product: CAISAYSSYEQYF. This chain links TRBV10-3 with TRBJ2-7; D gene unclear. The CDR3 covers 13 residues. The V and J ends lost 4 bases and 0 bases respectively, with 7 bases between them. Germline loops: CDR1 ENHRY, CDR2 SYGVKD.

This CDR3 reads CASSWTVSSDQRETQYF. The DNA of the CDR3 is TGCGCCAGCAGCTGGACCGTCTCTTCGGACCAGCGGGAGACCCAGTACTTC. The rearrangement joins TRBV5-1 to TRBJ2-5; D is perhaps TRBD2 (5 bases). The CDR3 length is 17 residues. Germline CDR1 and CDR2: SGHRS and YFSETQ. V lost 3 bases and J lost 5, with 23 bases in between.

The rearrangement joins TRBV18 to TRBJ2-3, with D tentatively TRBD1 or TRBD2 (5 bases each). The length of the CDR3 is 16 residues. Germline V gene sequence: CDR1 KGHSH, CDR2 LQKENI. V was pared by 3 bases and J by 4 bases, with 17 bases between. CDR3 DNA: TGTGCCAGCTCACCCGTTTGGGACCCCCGGGCAGATACGCAGTATTTT. It yields the protein CASSPVWDPRADTQYF.

The chain combines TRBV5-5 with TRBJ1-1, with 8 positions matching TRBD1. The CDR3 runs 15 residues. Germline values: CDR1 SGHKS, CDR2 YYEKEE (reference sequence). V shed 2 bases, J shed 4 bases, and the junction held 7 bases outside the gene matches. The CDR3 bases are TGTGCCAGCAGCTTTACGTCAGGGGGCGGCACTGAAGCTTTCTTT. Encoded protein: CASSFTSGGGTEAFF.

This clonotype was recorded only once. The V gene is TRBV3-1, the J gene TRBJ2-3, with TRBD2 as a possible D gene (6 bases). Germline CDR1 is LGHDT and CDR2 is YNNKEL (reference sequence). The CDR3 is 15 residues long. V lost 0 bases, J lost 1 base, and 8 bases lay in between. The CDR3 here is CASSQDSGRTDTQYF. The CDR3 region has the DNA TGTGCCAGCAGCCAAGATAGCGGCCGCACAGATACGCAGTATTTT.